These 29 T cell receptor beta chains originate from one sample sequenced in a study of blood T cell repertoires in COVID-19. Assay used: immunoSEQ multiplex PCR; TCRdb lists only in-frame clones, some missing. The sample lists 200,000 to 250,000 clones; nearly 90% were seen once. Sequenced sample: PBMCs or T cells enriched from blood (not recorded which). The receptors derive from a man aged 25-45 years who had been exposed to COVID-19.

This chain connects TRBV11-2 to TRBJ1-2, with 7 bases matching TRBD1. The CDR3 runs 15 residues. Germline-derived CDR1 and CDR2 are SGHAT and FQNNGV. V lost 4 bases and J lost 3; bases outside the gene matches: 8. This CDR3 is CASSSRTTGYYGYTF. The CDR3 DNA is TGTGCCAGCAGCTCCAGAACGACAGGGTACTATGGCTACACCTTC.

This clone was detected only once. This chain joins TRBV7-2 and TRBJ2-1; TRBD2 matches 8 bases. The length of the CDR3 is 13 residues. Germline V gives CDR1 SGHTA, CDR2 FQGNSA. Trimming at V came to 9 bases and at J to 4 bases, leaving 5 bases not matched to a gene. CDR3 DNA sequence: TGTGCCAGTGCGGGGGGAATTTACAATGAGCAGTTCTTC. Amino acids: CASAGGIYNEQFF.

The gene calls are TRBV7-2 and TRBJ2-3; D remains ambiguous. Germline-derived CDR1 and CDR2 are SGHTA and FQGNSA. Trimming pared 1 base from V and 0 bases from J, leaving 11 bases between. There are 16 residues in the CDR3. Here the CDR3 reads CASSLDVRGSTDTQYF. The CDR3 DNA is TGTGCCAGCAGCTTAGACGTCCGAGGCAGCACAGATACGCAGTATTTT.

The DNA of the CDR3 is TGTGCCAGCAGCCCGTTGGACAGCTCTGGAAACACCATATATTTT. Amino acids: CASSPLDSSGNTIYF. This sequence joins TRBV3-1 (or the pseudogene TRBV3-2) and TRBJ1-3, with D possibly matching TRBD1 (6 bases). Germline CDR1 LGHDT, CDR2 YNNKEL (reference sequence). This CDR3 region has 15 residues. Between the trimmed V and J ends, which lost 4 bases and 0 bases, there was a span of 10 bases.

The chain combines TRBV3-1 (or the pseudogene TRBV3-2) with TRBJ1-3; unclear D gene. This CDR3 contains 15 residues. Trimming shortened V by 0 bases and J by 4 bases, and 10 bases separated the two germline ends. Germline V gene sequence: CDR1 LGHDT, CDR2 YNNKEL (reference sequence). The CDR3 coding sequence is TGTGCCAGCAGCCAAGATCTCGCGCCCGGAAACACCATATATTTT. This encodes CASSQDLAPGNTIYF.

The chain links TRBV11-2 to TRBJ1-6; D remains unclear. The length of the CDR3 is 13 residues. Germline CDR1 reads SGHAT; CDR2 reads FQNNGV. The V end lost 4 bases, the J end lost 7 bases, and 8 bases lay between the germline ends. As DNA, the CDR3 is TGTGCCAGCAGCTCCGCGGGAAATTCACCCCTCCACTTT. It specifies CASSSAGNSPLHF.

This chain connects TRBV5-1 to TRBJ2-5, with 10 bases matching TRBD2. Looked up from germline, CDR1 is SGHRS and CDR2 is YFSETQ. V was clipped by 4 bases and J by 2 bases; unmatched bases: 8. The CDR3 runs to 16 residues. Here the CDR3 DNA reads TGCGCCAGCAGCCAGCTGGGACTAGCGAAACAAGAGACCCAGTACTTC. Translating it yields CASSQLGLAKQETQYF.

CDR3 amino acids: CASSLGGGSNTEAFF. The CDR3 region has the DNA TGTGCCAGCAGCTTAGGCGGCGGATCGAACACTGAAGCTTTCTTT. The rearrangement uses TRBV11-2 and TRBJ1-1; no firm D call. This CDR3 has 15 amino acids. Trimming took 1 base from V and 1 from J, leaving 10 bases between them. The germline gives CDR1 SGHAT, CDR2 FQNNGV. Supplemented by reference TRBV11-2 and TRBJ1-1, the full variable domain reads EAGVAQSPRYKIIEKRQSVAFWCNPISGHATLYWYQQILGQGPKLLIQFQNNGVVDDSQLPKDRFSAERLKGVDSTLKIQPAKLEDSAVYLCASSLGGGSNTEAFFGQGTRLTVV.

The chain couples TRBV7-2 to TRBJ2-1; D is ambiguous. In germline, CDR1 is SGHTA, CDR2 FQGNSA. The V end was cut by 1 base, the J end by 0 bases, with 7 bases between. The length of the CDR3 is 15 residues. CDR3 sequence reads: CASSLVASSYNEQFF. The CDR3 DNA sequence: TGTGCCAGCAGCTTAGTGGCAAGCTCCTACAATGAGCAGTTCTTC.

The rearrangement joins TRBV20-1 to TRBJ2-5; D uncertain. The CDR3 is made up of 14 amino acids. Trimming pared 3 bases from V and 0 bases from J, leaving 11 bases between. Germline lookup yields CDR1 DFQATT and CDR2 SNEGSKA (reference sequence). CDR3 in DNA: TGCAGTGCTAGTCGAGACTGGAACCAAGAGACCCAGTACTTC. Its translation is CSASRDWNQETQYF.

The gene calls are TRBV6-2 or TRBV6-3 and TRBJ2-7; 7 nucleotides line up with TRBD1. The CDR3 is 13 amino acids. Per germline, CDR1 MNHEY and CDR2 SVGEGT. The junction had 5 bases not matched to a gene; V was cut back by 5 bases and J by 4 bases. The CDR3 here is CASSAGQVYEQYF. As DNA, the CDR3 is TGTGCCAGCAGTGCCGGACAGGTATACGAGCAGTACTTC.

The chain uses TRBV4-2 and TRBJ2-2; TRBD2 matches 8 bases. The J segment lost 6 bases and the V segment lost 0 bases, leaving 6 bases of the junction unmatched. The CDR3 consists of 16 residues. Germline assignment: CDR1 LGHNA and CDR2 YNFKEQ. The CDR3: CASSQDLTGGPGELFF. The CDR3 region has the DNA TGTGCCAGCAGCCAAGATCTGACGGGGGGGCCCGGGGAGCTGTTTTTT.

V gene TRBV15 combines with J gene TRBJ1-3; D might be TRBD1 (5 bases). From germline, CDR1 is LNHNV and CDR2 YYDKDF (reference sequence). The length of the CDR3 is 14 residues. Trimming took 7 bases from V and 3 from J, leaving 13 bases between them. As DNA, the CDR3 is TGTGCCACCAAGCGCGGGACTGATGGAAACACCATATATTTT. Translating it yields CATKRGTDGNTIYF.

The CDR3 coding sequence is TGTGCCAGCAGCTACTCACAGGGAATGGAGTGGGCTTTCTTT. Residues: CASSYSQGMEWAFF. The chain carries TRBV7-9 and TRBJ1-1; possible D gene TRBD1, 6 bases. Germline V CDR1 and CDR2: SEHNR, FQNEAQ (reference sequence). CDR3 length: 14 residues. Trimming stripped 4 bases from V and 11 bases from J, with 20 bases between.

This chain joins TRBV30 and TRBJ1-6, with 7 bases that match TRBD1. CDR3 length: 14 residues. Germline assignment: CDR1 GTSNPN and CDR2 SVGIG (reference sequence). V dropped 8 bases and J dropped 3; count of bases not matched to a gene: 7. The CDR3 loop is CAARTGLYNSPLHF. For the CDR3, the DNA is TGTGCCGCCAGGACAGGCCTCTATAATTCACCCCTCCACTTT.

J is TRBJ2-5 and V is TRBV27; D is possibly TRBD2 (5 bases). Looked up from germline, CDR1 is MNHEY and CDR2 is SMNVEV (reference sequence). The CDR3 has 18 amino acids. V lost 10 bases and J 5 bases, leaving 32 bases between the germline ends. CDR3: CATTKTAFSPHPVETQYF. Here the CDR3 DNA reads TGTGCCACGACTAAGACGGCATTCTCCCCACACCCAGTCGAGACCCAGTACTTC.

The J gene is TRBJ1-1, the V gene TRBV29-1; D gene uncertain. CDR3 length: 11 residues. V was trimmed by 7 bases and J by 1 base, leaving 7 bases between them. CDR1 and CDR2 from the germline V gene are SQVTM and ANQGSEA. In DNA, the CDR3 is TGCAGCGGGGAGAGGAACACTGAAGCTTTCTTT. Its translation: CSGERNTEAFF.

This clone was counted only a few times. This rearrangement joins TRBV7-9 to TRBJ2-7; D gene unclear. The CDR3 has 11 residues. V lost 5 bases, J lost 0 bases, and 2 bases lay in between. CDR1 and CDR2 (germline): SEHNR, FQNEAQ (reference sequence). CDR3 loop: CASSRSYEQYF. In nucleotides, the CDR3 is TGTGCCAGCAGCCGCTCCTACGAGCAGTACTTC.

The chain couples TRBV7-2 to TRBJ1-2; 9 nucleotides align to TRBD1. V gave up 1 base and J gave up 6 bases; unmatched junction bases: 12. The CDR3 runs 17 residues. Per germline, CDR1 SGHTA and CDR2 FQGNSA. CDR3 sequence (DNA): TGTGCCAGCAGCTTAGGCCCCCAGGGACAGGGAGGGAATGGCTACACCTTC. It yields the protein CASSLGPQGQGGNGYTF. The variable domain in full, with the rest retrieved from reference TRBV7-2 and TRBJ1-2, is GAGVSQSPSNKVTEKGKDVELRCDPISGHTALYWYRQSLGQGLEFLIYFQGNSAPDKSGLPSDRFSAERTGGSVSTLTIQRTQQEDSAVYLCASSLGPQGQGGNGYTFGSGTRLTVV.

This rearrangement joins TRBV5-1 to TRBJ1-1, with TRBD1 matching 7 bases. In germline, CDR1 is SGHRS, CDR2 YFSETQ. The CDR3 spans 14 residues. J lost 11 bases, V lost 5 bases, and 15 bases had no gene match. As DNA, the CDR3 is TGCGCCAGCAGAACCGGGACAGCTACAGGGTCGGCTTTCTTT. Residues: CASRTGTATGSAFF. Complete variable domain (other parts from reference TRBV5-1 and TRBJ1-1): KAGVTQTPRYLIKTRGQQVTLSCSPISGHRSVSWYQQTPGQGLQFLFEYFSETQRNKGNFPGRFSGRQFSNSRSEMNVSTLELGDSALYLCASRTGTATGSAFFGQGTRLTVV.

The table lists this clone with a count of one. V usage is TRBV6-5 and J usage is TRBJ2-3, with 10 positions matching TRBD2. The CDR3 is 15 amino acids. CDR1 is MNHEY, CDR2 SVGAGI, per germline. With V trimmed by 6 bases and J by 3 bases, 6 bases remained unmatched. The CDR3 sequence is CASRRTSGPTDTQYF. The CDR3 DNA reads TGTGCCAGCAGAAGGACTAGCGGCCCGACAGATACGCAGTATTTT.

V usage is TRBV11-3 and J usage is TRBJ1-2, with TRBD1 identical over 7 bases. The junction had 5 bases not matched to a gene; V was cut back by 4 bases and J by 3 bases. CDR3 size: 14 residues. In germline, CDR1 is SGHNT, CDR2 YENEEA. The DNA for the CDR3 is TGTGCCAGCAGCTCACGGACAGGTTACTATGGCTACACCTTC. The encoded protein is CASSSRTGYYGYTF.

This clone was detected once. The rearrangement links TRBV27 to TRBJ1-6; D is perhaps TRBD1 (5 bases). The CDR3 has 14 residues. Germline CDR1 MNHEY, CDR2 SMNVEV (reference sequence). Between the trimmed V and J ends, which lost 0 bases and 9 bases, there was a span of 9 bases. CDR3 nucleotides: TGTGCCAGCAGTTTATCAAGGGGCCGTTCACCCCTCCACTTT. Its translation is CASSLSRGRSPLHF.

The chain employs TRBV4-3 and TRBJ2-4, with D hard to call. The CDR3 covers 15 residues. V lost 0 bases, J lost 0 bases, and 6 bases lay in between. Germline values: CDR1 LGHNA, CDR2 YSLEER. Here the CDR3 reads CASSQEALAKNIQYF. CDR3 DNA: TGCGCCAGCAGCCAAGAGGCTTTAGCCAAAAACATTCAGTACTTC.

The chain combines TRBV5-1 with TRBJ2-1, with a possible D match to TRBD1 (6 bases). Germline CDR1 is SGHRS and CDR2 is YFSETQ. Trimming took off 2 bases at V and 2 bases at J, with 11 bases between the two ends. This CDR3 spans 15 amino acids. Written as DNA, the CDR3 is TGCGCCAGCAGCTTCACCCGGGACACCTACAATGAGCAGTTCTTC. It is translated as CASSFTRDTYNEQFF.

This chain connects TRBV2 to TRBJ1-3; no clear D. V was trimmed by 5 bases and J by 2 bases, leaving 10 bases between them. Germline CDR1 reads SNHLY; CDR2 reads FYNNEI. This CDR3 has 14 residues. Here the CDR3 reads CASSQPGTGNTIYF. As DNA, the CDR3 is TGTGCCAGCAGTCAACCCGGGACTGGAAACACCATATATTTT.

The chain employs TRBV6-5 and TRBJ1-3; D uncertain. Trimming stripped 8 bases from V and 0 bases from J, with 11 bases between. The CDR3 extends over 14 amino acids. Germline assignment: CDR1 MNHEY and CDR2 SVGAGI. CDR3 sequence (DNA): TGTGCCAGCGCGAGCGCCAACTCTGGAAACACCATATATTTT. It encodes CASASANSGNTIYF.

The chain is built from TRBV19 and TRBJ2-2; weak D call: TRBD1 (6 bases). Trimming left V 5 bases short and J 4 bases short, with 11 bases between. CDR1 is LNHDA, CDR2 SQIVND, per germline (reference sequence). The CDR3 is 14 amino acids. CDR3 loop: CASSSLGGTGELFF. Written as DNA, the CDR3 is TGTGCCAGTAGTTCCCTAGGGGGCACCGGGGAGCTGTTTTTT.

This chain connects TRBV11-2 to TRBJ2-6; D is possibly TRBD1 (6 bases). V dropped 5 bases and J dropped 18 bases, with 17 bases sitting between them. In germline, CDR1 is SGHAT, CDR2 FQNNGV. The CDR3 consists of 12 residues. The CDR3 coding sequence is TGTGCCAGCAGCCGAGTAGGGGGATGGGCGACTTTC. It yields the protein CASSRVGGWATF.